Here is one T cell receptor beta chain with its context. Antigen specificity is unknown. V was clipped by 3 bases and J by 0 bases; unmatched bases: 1. CDR1 is LNHDA and CDR2 is SQIVND in the germline V gene (reference sequence). This CDR3 spans 14 amino acids. About 0.45 to 1 ug RNA was reverse transcribed with random hexamers. One entry per CDR3 protein, called by TCRdb with MiXCR from the immunoSEQ multiplex PCR reads. This sample has roughly 200,000 distinct CDR3 sequences, with just under 95% found just once. This entry belongs to a study of CD8 T cells in Susac syndrome. Findings and limits, study-wide: The authors acknowledged that their TCR sequencing and HLA analysis involved a relatively small number of individuals.

V usage is TRBV19 and J usage is TRBJ2-7; TRBD1 aligns across 8 bases. This clonotype originated in a human donor with Susac syndrome. Sequenced: CD4+ T cells from PBMCs. CDR3 sequence: CASSIGTGSYEQYF. Written as DNA, the CDR3 is TGTGCCAGTAGTATCGGGACAGGCTCCTACGAGCAGTACTTC.